This T cell receptor (beta chain) stems from a study of cytomegalovirus exposure and HLA in healthy donors. Study background: An early data release held around 80 million unique TCRs from HLA-typed donors.

Overall study results and limits: Being indistinguishable, some V segments were excluded, TRBV6-2 and TRBV6-3 among them. TCR beta V segments were, for the most part, productive about 87% or about 30% of the time in an earlier analysis.

Unrecorded immune exposure was likely among donors, who were nominally healthy when sampled. The CDR3 totals 14 residues. V lost 6 bases, J lost 7 bases, and 11 bases stayed unmatched. CDR1 and CDR2 (germline): MNHEY, SMNVEV (reference sequence). Concerning this clone: What it binds is unknown.

The primer mix had 60 Vbeta and 13 Jbeta primers. The method was immunoSEQ multiplex PCR; TCRdb's version includes in-frame clones alone and lacks a portion of them. Among some 180,000 clones listed, more than 75% were seen once. The clonotype comes from a man aged 25-45 years in good health and CMV-seropositive. The sequenced sample was PBMCs. J is TRBJ1-2 and V is TRBV27, with TRBD1 matching over 7 bases. The CDR3 loop is CASRNQGVGLGYTF. The CDR3 nucleotides read TGTGCCAGCAGGAACCAGGGGGTGGGGCTTGGCTACACCTTC.